This T cell receptor (beta chain) was observed in a study of beta chain features in type 1 diabetes. Across the study: Age, gender and cell yields were similar between patients and healthy donors.

A remark on this clone: Its antigen is currently unknown.

There was one heparinised blood draw per donor, averaging about 120 mL. The authors sorted CD4+ naive, central memory, regulatory and stem cell-like memory cells via CD45RO/CCR7/CD25/CD127/CD95/CD27. Trimming pared 2 bases from V and 1 base from J, leaving 13 bases between. This CDR3 has 16 amino acids. Germline V gene lookup returns CDR1 SGHDT and CDR2 YYEEEE. Study-wide results and limits: TCRB repertoires of naive, central memory and Treg cells appeared more similar among patients than among healthy donors.

All of the isolated RNA was reverse transcribed, so expressed TCRB transcripts were sequenced. The table came from immunoSEQ multiplex PCR; TCRdb's copy has only in-frame clones and leaves some out. The sample yields about 930,000 clones, roughly a sixth seen once. The source of this sequence is a woman between 18 and 29 years old in good health. Sequencing input: naive CD4+ T cells from blood. The chain links TRBV5-6 to TRBJ1-5; perhaps TRBD1 as D (5 bases). The CDR3 nucleotides read TGTGCCAGCAGCTTCGGGGGTCCTCAGAGCAATCAGCCCCAGCATTTT. The encoded protein is CASSFGGPQSNQPQHF.